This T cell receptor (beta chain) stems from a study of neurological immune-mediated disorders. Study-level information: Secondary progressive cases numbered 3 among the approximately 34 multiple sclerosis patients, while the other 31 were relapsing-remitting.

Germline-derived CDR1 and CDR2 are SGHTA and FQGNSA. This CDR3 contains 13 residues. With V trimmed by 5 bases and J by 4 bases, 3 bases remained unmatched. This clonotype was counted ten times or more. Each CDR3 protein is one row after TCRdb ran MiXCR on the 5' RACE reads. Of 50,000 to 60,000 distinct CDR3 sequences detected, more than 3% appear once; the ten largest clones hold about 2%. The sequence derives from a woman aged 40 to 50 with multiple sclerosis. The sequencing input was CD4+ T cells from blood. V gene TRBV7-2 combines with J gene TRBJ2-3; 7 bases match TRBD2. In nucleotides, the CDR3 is TGTGCCAGCAGCATTGGGGGGGCAGATACGCAGTATTTT. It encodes CASSIGGADTQYF.